The 25 T cell receptor beta chains presented below share a single source sample, sequenced in a study of post-analysis software for immune sequencing data. Antigens of these TCRs are unknown. The authors incorporated unique molecular identifiers into the TCR beta cDNA libraries. MiXCR, applied by TCRdb to the PCR reads, yields one record per CDR3 protein. The profile covers just over 250,000 distinct CDR3 sequences, with 36% appearing a single time and around 4.8% taken by the ten largest. Study-wide findings and caveats: Relative to controls, patients had 4 or 5 TRBV segments at higher frequency, with TRBV5-6, TRBV5-1 and TRBV20-1 among these.

The sample taken for sequencing was blood. Receptors originate from a girl aged 10-17 years with multiple sclerosis.

Details on this clonotype: A much larger clonotype is one base distant, so this may be a read error. V and J are TRBV7-6 and TRBJ1-1; no firm D call. The CDR3 runs to 13 residues. V lost 7 bases to trimming and J lost 3 bases, with 12 bases between them. Germline values: CDR1 SGHVS, CDR2 FNYEAQ. The chain's CDR3 is CASILSGDTEAFF. The CDR3 coding sequence is TGTGCCAGCATCCTAAGTGGCGACACTGAAGCTTTCTTT.

Ten or more counts support this clonotype. The V call is TRBV12-3 or TRBV12-4, the J call TRBJ2-3, with D perhaps TRBD1 (7 bases). V lost 5 bases to trimming and J lost 2 bases, with 20 bases between them. This CDR3 is 17 amino acids long. The CDR3 loop is CASSLGGGGAFTDTQYF. The CDR3 DNA reads TGTGCCAGCAGTCTCGGTGGAGGGGGCGCGTTCACAGATACGCAGTATTTT.

This clonotype was counted a single time. The rearrangement joins TRBV20-1 to TRBJ2-2; perhaps TRBD2 as D (6 bases). Germline assignment: CDR1 DFQATT and CDR2 SNEGSKA (reference sequence). V shed 6 bases and J shed 3 bases, with 14 bases lying between them. The CDR3 totals 14 residues. CDR3 in amino acids: CSAPDYTYTGELFF. CDR3 nucleotides: TGCAGTGCGCCGGACTATACCTACACCGGGGAGCTGTTTTTT.

This clonotype was seen many times. The chain combines TRBV2 with TRBJ2-3, with D possibly matching TRBD1 (5 bases). The CDR3 is 14 amino acids. The V and J ends lost 4 bases and 2 bases respectively, with 10 bases between them. CDR1 SNHLY and CDR2 FYNNEI come from the germline V gene. CDR3: CASSGQGYTDTQYF. CDR3 nucleotides: TGTGCCAGCAGTGGTCAGGGCTACACAGATACGCAGTATTTT.

This sequence joins TRBV7-8 and TRBJ2-1; maybe TRBD2 (6 bases). The V gene's germline CDR1 is SGHVS and CDR2 FQNEAQ. This CDR3 is 17 amino acids long. Trimming cost V 0 bases and J 8 bases, with 20 bases left between them. The CDR3, as DNA: TGTGCCAGCAGCTTAGCAAGGAGGGTTGGAATTTCGGATGAGCAGTTCTTC. It yields the protein CASSLARRVGISDEQFF. Full variable domain (outside the CDR3, taken from reference TRBV7-8 and TRBJ2-1): GAGVSQSPRYKVAKRGQDVALRCDPISGHVSLFWYQQALGQGPEFLTYFQNEAQLDKSGLPSDRFFAERPEGSVSTLKIQRTQQEDSAVYLCASSLARRVGISDEQFFGPGTRLTVL.

The chain recombines TRBV7-2 with TRBJ2-3, with D uncertain. Trimming cost V 5 bases and J 3 bases, with 9 bases left between them. This CDR3 region has 13 residues. CDR1 and CDR2 (germline): SGHTA, FQGNSA. This CDR3 reads CASSHGSTDTQYF. The CDR3 DNA reads as TGTGCCAGCAGCCACGGATCAACAGATACGCAGTATTTT. The full variable domain, in which reference TRBV7-2 and TRBJ2-3 provide the parts outside the CDR3, is GAGVSQSPSNKVTEKGKDVELRCDPISGHTALYWYRQSLGQGLEFLIYFQGNSAPDKSGLPSDRFSAERTGGSVSTLTIQRTQQEDSAVYLCASSHGSTDTQYFGPGTRLTVL.

Of note for this clonotype: A much larger clone differs by one base, so this may be a read error. In nucleotides, the CDR3 is TGTGCCAGCAGCCAAGGTATCGGCGGGGTCCAAGAGACCCAGTTCTTC. Residues: CASSQGIGGVQETQFF. The chain links TRBV12-3 or TRBV12-4 to TRBJ2-5, with D perhaps TRBD2 (6 bases). The J call is uncertain, as TRBJ2-1 better fits the DNA end. This CDR3 is built from 16 residues.

This clonotype was seen many times. The chain combines TRBV12-3 or TRBV12-4 with TRBJ2-4; D tentatively fits TRBD1 or TRBD2 (5 bases each). This CDR3 comprises 15 residues. Trimming stripped 5 bases from V and 0 bases from J, with 11 bases between. As DNA, the CDR3 is TGTGCCAGCAGTCCCGGGGCCTTAGCCAAAAACATTCAGTACTTC. Translating gives CASSPGALAKNIQYF.

This clonotype was recorded many times. The V and J genes are TRBV7-6 and TRBJ1-1; D unresolved. CDR1 and CDR2 (germline): SGHVS, FNYEAQ. The CDR3 extends over 18 amino acids. V was cut by 5 bases and J by 1 base, with 23 bases left in between. DNA for the CDR3: TGTGCCAGCAGCCATTCACCAGAACTCGGCCTGGGGAACACTGAAGCTTTCTTT. It translates to CASSHSPELGLGNTEAFF.

This clonotype showed up many times. The rearrangement uses TRBV20-1 and TRBJ2-1; 7 bases align to TRBD2. J gave up 4 bases and V 3 bases, and 6 bases lay outside the gene matches. The germline CDR1 and CDR2 sequences are DFQATT and SNEGSKA (reference sequence). This CDR3 spans 14 amino acids. CDR3 nucleotides: TGCAGTGCTAGTTGGCCTAGCGGTTACAATGAGCAGTTCTTC. Translated: CSASWPSGYNEQFF.

This clonotype appeared many times. The gene calls are TRBV18 and TRBJ2-3, with D perhaps matching TRBD2 (6 bases). The CDR3 contains 15 residues. Trimming took 2 bases from V and 4 from J, leaving 13 bases between them. Germline V lookup: CDR1 KGHSH, CDR2 LQKENI. This CDR3 reads CASSPRGGVADTQYF. The CDR3 DNA reads TGTGCCAGCTCACCAAGGGGCGGGGTTGCAGATACGCAGTATTTT.

About this clonotype itself: The germline gene is not matched at one end of the junction; a read error may be the cause. The CDR3 bases are TGTGCCGGCAGCTTAGAATTGGCGAGGACTGAAGCTTTCTTT. Its protein product is CAGSLELARTEAFF. The chain couples TRBV7-9 to TRBJ1-1; D not resolved. This CDR3 spans 14 amino acids. CDR1 SEHNR and CDR2 FQNEAQ come from the germline V gene (reference sequence).

This clonotype was found many times. V gene TRBV27 combines with J gene TRBJ2-1, with TRBD2 matching 10 bases. This CDR3 has 14 amino acids. The germline gives CDR1 MNHEY, CDR2 SMNVEV (reference sequence). Trimming took 8 bases from V and 7 from J; bases not matched to a gene: 8. CDR3 sequence reads: CASGRAGGRNEQFF. Written as DNA, the CDR3 is TGTGCCAGCGGGCGAGCGGGAGGGCGTAATGAGCAGTTCTTC.

This clonotype was detected only a few times. The V and J genes are TRBV14 and TRBJ1-1; the D gene is possibly TRBD1 (5 bases). The V gene lost 1 base and the J gene lost 0 bases, with 9 bases spanning the gap. Germline CDR1 and CDR2: SGHDN and FVKESK. This CDR3 is built from 15 residues. CDR3 coding DNA: TGTGCCAGCAGCCAAGTGCAGGGCCTGAACACTGAAGCTTTCTTT. It is translated as CASSQVQGLNTEAFF.

This clonotype was seen only once. The chain recombines TRBV10-3 with TRBJ2-7; 9 nucleotides match TRBD1. Trimming removed 3 bases from V and 3 bases from J; junction bases left unmatched: 12. Per germline, CDR1 ENHRY and CDR2 SYGVKD. The CDR3 extends over 17 amino acids. CDR3 amino acids: CAISDQSDRGNFYEQYF. The CDR3 coding sequence is TGTGCCATCAGTGATCAATCGGACAGGGGCAATTTCTACGAGCAGTACTTC.

This clonotype was counted only a few times. The rearrangement links TRBV12-3 or TRBV12-4 to TRBJ2-3; 8 bases line up with TRBD2. V lost 5 bases to trimming and J lost 4 bases; unmatched junction nucleotides: 5. There are 14 residues in the CDR3. The CDR3 here is CASSRAGAPDTQYF. The CDR3 bases are TGTGCCAGCAGTAGAGCGGGAGCCCCAGATACGCAGTATTTT.

This clonotype was recorded at least ten times. Possible read error: a much larger clone is one base away. V gene TRBV25-1 combines with J gene TRBJ2-6; a weak D match, TRBD1 (5 bases). The V gene's germline CDR1 is MGHDK and CDR2 SYGVNS. This CDR3 has 13 residues. The CDR3 sequence is CASTNSGANVRTF. The CDR3 region has the DNA TGTGCCAGCACCAATTCTGGGGCCAACGTCCGGACTTTC.

The chain links TRBV7-9 to TRBJ2-2; the D call may be TRBD1 or TRBD2 (6 bases each). The CDR3 length is 15 residues. With 5 bases removed from V and 1 base from J, the gap between germline ends came to 11 bases. Germline CDR1 is SEHNR and CDR2 is FQNEAQ (reference sequence). The CDR3 loop reads CASSPGGLNTGELFF. As DNA, the CDR3 is TGTGCCAGCAGCCCTGGGGGGCTGAACACCGGGGAGCTGTTTTTT.

This clonotype occurred once. V and J are TRBV30 and TRBJ1-1; no clear D gene. V gave up 3 bases and J gave up 1 base, with 9 bases separating them. This CDR3 has 13 amino acids. Germline V lookup: CDR1 GTSNPN, CDR2 SVGIG (reference sequence). The CDR3 coding sequence is TGTGCCTGGAGCGCCAGATCGAACACTGAAGCTTTCTTT. Translation: CAWSARSNTEAFF.

This clonotype was seen a handful of times. This chain uses TRBV20-1 with TRBJ1-5, with a possible D match to TRBD1 (5 bases). Germline V gene sequence: CDR1 DFQATT, CDR2 SNEGSKA (reference sequence). The CDR3 loop spans 15 amino acids. In nucleotides, the CDR3 is TGCAGCGCCATCGGGCAGGGCGGGGTGGATCAGCCCCAGCATTTT. This codes for CSAIGQGGVDQPQHF.

As to this clonotype: A read error may explain this, as a much larger clone is one base away. The V and J genes are TRBV28 and TRBJ1-6; a weak D match, TRBD1 (5 bases). The CDR3 loop spans 15 amino acids. The germline V gene has CDR1 MDHEN and CDR2 SYDVKM. The V end lost 6 bases, the J end lost 7 bases, and 16 bases lay between the germline ends. In DNA form, the CDR3 reads TGTGCCAGCAGACCCACCGGGACGCCCAATTCACCCCTCCACTTT. This gives the protein CASRPTGTPNSPLHF.

This clonotype was counted a few times. The J gene is TRBJ1-6, the V gene TRBV2; D is perhaps TRBD1 (5 bases). The germline V gene encodes CDR1 SNHLY and CDR2 FYNNEI. V was pared by 1 base and J by 11 bases, with 15 bases between. The CDR3 totals 15 residues. CDR3 DNA sequence: TGTGCCAGCAGTGAAGATCGGGGCCTAGTTGCACCCCTCCACTTT. This gives the protein CASSEDRGLVAPLHF.

The chain links TRBV20-1 to TRBJ2-1; TRBD2 matches 8 bases. J gave up 0 bases and V 5 bases, and 9 bases lay outside the gene matches. The CDR3 is 16 amino acids. Germline V gene sequence: CDR1 DFQATT, CDR2 SNEGSKA (reference sequence). The CDR3 sequence: CSAWGVAGGSYNEQFF. The CDR3 coding sequence is TGCAGTGCTTGGGGAGTGGCGGGAGGCTCCTACAATGAGCAGTTCTTC.

The chain recombines TRBV20-1 with TRBJ1-2; no clear D gene. Germline CDR1 and CDR2: DFQATT and SNEGSKA (reference sequence). CDR3 length: 16 residues. V gave up 3 bases and J gave up 4 bases, with 21 bases separating them. The CDR3 sequence: CSASLVAAADPYGYTF. The CDR3 bases are TGCAGTGCTAGTCTCGTGGCTGCGGCAGACCCCTATGGCTACACCTTC.

This chain joins TRBV6-4 and TRBJ2-1; TRBD2 aligns across 10 bases. CDR3 length: 15 amino acids. V lost 2 bases to trimming and J lost 5 bases; unmatched junction nucleotides: 3. The germline CDR1 and CDR2 sequences are MRHNA and SNTAGT. CDR3 sequence (DNA): TGTGCCAGCAGTGACGGAGCGGGAGGGAACAATGAGCAGTTCTTC. This sequence encodes CASSDGAGGNNEQFF.